The following is a TCR beta chain sequence with its context. The sample comes from a study of lymphopenia after photon versus proton radiotherapy. V gave up 8 bases and J gave up 4 bases; unmatched junction bases: 6. The V gene's germline CDR1 is LNHDA and CDR2 SQIVND (reference sequence). The CDR3 is 13 residues long. Clones were sequenced by immunoSEQ multiplex PCR, and TCRdb holds only the in-frame ones, with some missing. Here the sample spans roughly 64,000 clones, 87% being singletons. This TCR was sampled from a man aged 80 or over with esophageal cancer. The sequencing here drew on peripheral blood, taken from a patient treated with proton-based radiotherapy. This sequence joins TRBV19 and TRBJ2-7, with TRBD1 matching 9 bases. In nucleotides, the CDR3 is TGTGCCAGTGGAGGGACAGGGAGGTACGAGCAGTACTTC. It is translated as CASGGTGRYEQYF. The full variable domain, completed using reference TRBV19 and TRBJ2-7, is DGGITQSPKYLFRKEGQNVTLSCEQNLNHDAMYWYRQDPGQGLRLIYYSQIVNDFQKGDIAEGYSVSREKKESFPLTVTSAQKNPTAFYLCASGGTGRYEQYFGPGTRLTVT.